This entry lists 25 T cell receptor beta chains sequenced from one sample in a study of response to subunit inactivated influenza vaccine. Using its own MiXCR run on the RT-PCR reads, TCRdb lists one record per CDR3 protein. The sample consists of about 520,000 distinct CDR3 sequences, roughly 7.9% of them appearing once. The sample was PBMCs from blood, taken 23 months after vaccination. Receptors were obtained from a man between 45 and 75 years old who received an inactivated influenza vaccine.

This clonotype was detected many times. The chain carries TRBV6-2 or TRBV6-3 and TRBJ2-1; D is possibly TRBD1 (6 bases). V lost 0 bases to trimming and J lost 3 bases, with 12 bases between them. The germline V gene has CDR1 MNHEY and CDR2 SVGEGT. The CDR3 is made up of 16 amino acids. CDR3 region: CASSYSGRTDYNEQFF. CDR3 nucleotide sequence: TGTGCCAGCAGTTACTCGGGCCGGACAGACTACAATGAGCAGTTCTTC.

This clonotype came up a few times. The rearrangement uses TRBV9 and TRBJ2-7; 8 bases match TRBD1. Germline values: CDR1 SGDLS, CDR2 YYNGEE. The CDR3 consists of 16 residues. V shed 0 bases, J shed 4 bases, and the junction held 9 bases outside the gene matches. CDR3 sequence: CASSVGDRGYLYEQYF. The CDR3, as DNA: TGTGCCAGCAGCGTAGGCGACAGGGGATACCTGTACGAGCAGTACTTC.

A few counts support this clonotype. V is TRBV28 and J is TRBJ2-4; D could derive from TRBD1 or TRBD2 (5 bases each). The CDR3 contains 17 residues. CDR1 MDHEN and CDR2 SYDVKM come from the germline V gene. Trimming stripped 8 bases from V and 0 bases from J, with 20 bases between. CDR3 coding DNA: TGTGCCAGCTCCATCGTGGCCGGGGCCCTAGCCAAAAACATTCAGTACTTC. Translation: CASSIVAGALAKNIQYF.

There are a few counts of this clonotype. The chain recombines TRBV28 with TRBJ1-2, with D perhaps matching TRBD1 (5 bases). The V gene's germline CDR1 is MDHEN and CDR2 SYDVKM. The CDR3 length is 13 residues. Trimming stripped 6 bases from V and 2 bases from J, with 10 bases between. CDR3 amino acids: CASRRDANYGYTF. Here the CDR3 DNA reads TGTGCCAGCAGGAGGGACGCCAACTATGGCTACACCTTC.

The rearrangement uses TRBV29-1 and TRBJ2-1; D possibly matches TRBD1 or TRBD2 (5 bases each). This CDR3 has 15 residues. Germline V lookup: CDR1 SQVTM, CDR2 ANQGSEA. V lost 3 bases and J 0 bases, leaving 12 bases between the germline ends. CDR3 bases: TGCAGCGTTGAGCAGCGGACAAACTCCTACAATGAGCAGTTCTTC. Translated: CSVEQRTNSYNEQFF.

This clonotype was found many times. This chain uses TRBV10-3 with TRBJ1-5; D call uncertain. CDR3 length equals 13 residues. The ends were cut back, 8 bases at V and 7 bases at J, with 15 bases in the middle. Germline V gene data show CDR1 as ENHRY and CDR2 as SYGVKD. CDR3 coding DNA: TGTGCCATCCGGGCCGTACATGGACAGCCCCAGCATTTT. It is translated as CAIRAVHGQPQHF.

This clonotype was seen a handful of times. The chain employs TRBV9 and TRBJ1-1; perhaps TRBD1 as D (5 bases). The germline gives CDR1 SGDLS, CDR2 YYNGEE. The V gene lost 0 bases and the J gene lost 0 bases, with 9 bases spanning the gap. The CDR3 extends over 15 amino acids. The chain's CDR3 is CASSVGGGMNTEAFF. The CDR3 region has the DNA TGTGCCAGCAGCGTAGGGGGGGGGATGAACACTGAAGCTTTCTTT.

This clonotype was counted at least ten times. The chain recombines TRBV10-3 with TRBJ2-1; 9 positions match TRBD1. Losses at the gene ends were 1 base for V and 0 bases for J; bases not matched to a gene: 4. The CDR3 has 17 residues. Germline loops: CDR1 ENHRY, CDR2 SYGVKD. The CDR3 loop reads CAISELTGGFSYNEQFF. CDR3 nucleotides: TGTGCCATCAGTGAGTTGACAGGGGGATTCTCCTACAATGAGCAGTTCTTC.

This clonotype was observed at least ten times. The gene calls are TRBV7-8 and TRBJ2-3; D could derive from TRBD1 or TRBD2 (5 bases each). Per germline, CDR1 SGHVS and CDR2 FQNEAQ. This CDR3 is built from 16 residues. V was clipped by 2 bases and J by 1 base, with 13 bases between them. The CDR3 DNA is TGTGCCAGCAGCTTAAAGTCGGGACCTCGCACAGATACGCAGTATTTT. Its protein product is CASSLKSGPRTDTQYF.

This clonotype has at least ten counts. The chain links TRBV5-1 to TRBJ2-2; 9 bases map to TRBD1. V trimming: 3 bases; J trimming: 5 bases; junction bases outside the gene matches: 2. Germline-derived CDR1 and CDR2 are SGHRS and YFSETQ. The CDR3 loop spans 14 amino acids. CDR3 sequence reads: CASSYRGLTGELFF. In DNA form, the CDR3 reads TGCGCCAGCAGCTACAGGGGGCTTACCGGGGAGCTGTTTTTT.

This clonotype showed up just a few times. The chain carries TRBV4-2 and TRBJ2-7; TRBD2 might be the D (5 bases). This CDR3 has 15 amino acids. Trimming removed 1 base at V and 0 bases at J, with 10 bases between. Looked up from germline, CDR1 is LGHNA and CDR2 is YNFKEQ. The CDR3 spells CASSQVTGSSYEQYF. DNA for the CDR3: TGTGCCAGCAGCCAAGTAACGGGGAGCTCCTACGAGCAGTACTTC.

This clonotype showed up just a few times. This chain joins TRBV2 and TRBJ2-7; 7 bases fit TRBD2. The V segment lost 6 bases and the J segment 6 bases; nucleotides outside the gene matches: 8. Germline assignment: CDR1 SNHLY and CDR2 FYNNEI. The CDR3 is 13 amino acids. CDR3 sequence reads: CASSGDYFTEQYF. CDR3 DNA: TGTGCCAGCAGCGGGGACTATTTCACCGAGCAGTACTTC.

This clonotype was observed a few times. This rearrangement joins TRBV24-1 to TRBJ2-5; 11 bases are a match to TRBD1. Losses at the gene ends were 5 bases for V and 2 bases for J; bases not matched to a gene: 0. This CDR3 has 14 amino acids. Germline CDR1 KGHDR, CDR2 SFDVKD. CDR3 sequence (DNA): TGTGCCACCAGTGGGGACAGGGGGCAAGAGACCCAGTACTTC. Its protein product is CATSGDRGQETQYF.

This clonotype was recorded a few times. The gene calls are TRBV20-1 and TRBJ2-3; D may be TRBD1 (5 bases). The CDR3 has 15 amino acids. Trimming removed 4 bases from V and 5 bases from J, with 19 bases in between. Germline V gene data show CDR1 as DFQATT and CDR2 as SNEGSKA (reference sequence). The CDR3 DNA follows: TGCAGTGCTATTCCCCGCCAGGGAACACGAGATACGCAGTATTTT. Translated: CSAIPRQGTRDTQYF.

This clonotype was counted ten times or more. In DNA form, the CDR3 reads TGCGCCAGCAGCTTGGGGGACGCGAGCAATCAGCCCCAGCATTTT. Protein: CASSLGDASNQPQHF. The chain is built from TRBV5-1 and TRBJ1-5, with D possibly being TRBD1 (5 bases). Germline CDR1 reads SGHRS; CDR2 reads YFSETQ. V lost 0 bases, J lost 1 base, and 8 bases lay in between. The CDR3 covers 15 residues.

J is TRBJ2-7 and V is TRBV6-5, with TRBD2 identical over 8 bases. The V segment lost 4 bases and the J segment 6 bases; nucleotides outside the gene matches: 11. The germline gives CDR1 MNHEY, CDR2 SVGAGI. The CDR3 has 15 amino acids. The CDR3 DNA follows: TGTGCCAGCAGTTCCCCGGGACTAGGGCAATCCGAGCAGTACTTC. Its protein is CASSSPGLGQSEQYF.

This clonotype was counted only a few times. The genes are TRBV29-1 and TRBJ2-5; 8 bases align to TRBD2. Germline CDR1 is SQVTM and CDR2 is ANQGSEA. This CDR3 region has 16 residues. V was clipped by 5 bases and J by 0 bases; unmatched bases: 11. As DNA, the CDR3 is TGCAGCGTTAAGGAGGTAGCGGGAAGGTACCAAGAGACCCAGTACTTC. This encodes CSVKEVAGRYQETQYF.

This clonotype has a count of ten or more. In nucleotides, the CDR3 is TGTGCCAGCAGCTTAGATAGCCAGACCCAGTACTTC. It specifies CASSLDSQTQYF. The V and J genes are TRBV7-9 and TRBJ2-5; D is unresolved. Trimming removed 1 base at V and 6 bases at J, with 6 bases between. Germline lookup yields CDR1 SEHNR and CDR2 FQNEAQ (reference sequence). There are 12 residues in the CDR3.

This chain connects TRBV11-2 to TRBJ2-7, with no clear D. The ends were cut back, 4 bases at V and 6 bases at J, with 13 bases in the middle. The CDR3 contains 13 residues. Germline CDR1 SGHAT, CDR2 FQNNGV. The CDR3 sequence: CASSSPGAREQYF. The CDR3 region has the DNA TGTGCCAGCAGCTCACCGGGTGCTCGCGAGCAGTACTTC.

V and J are TRBV5-6 and TRBJ2-3; D not certain. Looked up from germline, CDR1 is SGHDT and CDR2 is YYEEEE. V was cut by 6 bases and J by 6 bases, with 8 bases left in between. There are 11 residues in the CDR3. CDR3 protein: CASIMGDTQYF. The CDR3 DNA follows: TGTGCCAGCATCATGGGGGATACGCAGTATTTT.

This clonotype was seen repeatedly, ten times or more. The rearrangement links TRBV20-1 to TRBJ1-5; possibly TRBD1 for D (6 bases). Germline CDR1 DFQATT, CDR2 SNEGSKA (reference sequence). The CDR3 spans 13 residues. The V end was cut by 6 bases, the J end by 9 bases, with 18 bases between. CDR3 DNA sequence: TGCAGTGCCGTGGGACATGGTTGGGGGCCCCAGCATTTT. It encodes CSAVGHGWGPQHF.

This clonotype was seen at least ten times. V and J are TRBV20-1 and TRBJ1-4; D unclear. The CDR3 spans 11 residues. Germline CDR1 and CDR2: DFQATT and SNEGSKA (reference sequence). Between the trimmed V and J ends, which lost 2 bases and 8 bases, there was a span of 6 bases. CDR3 protein: CSARRQEKLFF. The CDR3 DNA sequence: TGCAGTGCTAGAAGGCAAGAAAAACTGTTTTTT.

This chain uses TRBV12-3 or TRBV12-4 with TRBJ2-3, with D perhaps matching TRBD1 (6 bases). The CDR3 extends over 15 amino acids. Trimming left V 6 bases short and J 3 bases short, with 16 bases between. The CDR3 coding sequence is TGTGCCAGCAGACAGACAGGTTGGGGGACAGATACGCAGTATTTT. Translated, it gives CASRQTGWGTDTQYF.

This clonotype came up many times. The chain recombines TRBV6-4 with TRBJ1-6; TRBD1 agrees at 7 bases. Germline V gene data show CDR1 as MRHNA and CDR2 as SNTAGT. The CDR3 contains 19 residues. V lost 5 bases and J lost 0; bases outside the gene matches: 13. CDR3 amino acids: CASSRSGTAFSSYNSPLHF. For the CDR3, the DNA is TGTGCCAGCAGTCGATCCGGGACAGCTTTTAGCTCCTATAATTCACCCCTCCACTTT.

The chain has TRBV18 and TRBJ1-2; D gene uncertain. The CDR3 loop spans 13 amino acids. CDR1 and CDR2 (germline): KGHSH, LQKENI. V lost 3 bases, J lost 8 bases, and 13 bases lay in between. The CDR3 sequence is CASSPRDIWGYTF. DNA of the CDR3: TGTGCCAGCTCACCGCGCGACATATGGGGCTACACCTTC.